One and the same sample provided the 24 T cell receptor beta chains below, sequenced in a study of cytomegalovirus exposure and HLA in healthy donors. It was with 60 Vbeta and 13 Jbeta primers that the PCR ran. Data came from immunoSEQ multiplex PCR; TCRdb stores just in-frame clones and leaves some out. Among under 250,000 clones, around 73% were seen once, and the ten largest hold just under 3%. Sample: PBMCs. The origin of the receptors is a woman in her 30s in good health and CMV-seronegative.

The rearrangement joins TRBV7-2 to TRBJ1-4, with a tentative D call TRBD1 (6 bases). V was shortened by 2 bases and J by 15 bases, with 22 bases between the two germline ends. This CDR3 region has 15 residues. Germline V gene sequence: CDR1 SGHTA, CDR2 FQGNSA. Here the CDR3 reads CASSLSVGVGDMLFF. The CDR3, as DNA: TGTGCCAGCAGCTTAAGTGTGGGGGTAGGGGACATGTTGTTTTTT.

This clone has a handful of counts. Here the CDR3 reads CASSLAVLAFTDTQYF. Written as DNA, the CDR3 is TGTGCCAGCAGCTTGGCGGTCCTAGCTTTCACAGATACGCAGTATTTT. The chain carries TRBV5-6 and TRBJ2-3; tentative D call: TRBD2 (5 bases). Germline-derived CDR1 and CDR2 are SGHDT and YYEEEE. Between the trimmed V and J ends, which lost 0 bases and 2 bases, there was a span of 13 bases. The CDR3 runs to 16 residues. The full variable domain, completed using reference TRBV5-6 and TRBJ2-3, is DAGVTQSPTHLIKTRGQQVTLRCSPKSGHDTVSWYQQALGQGPQFIFQYYEEEERQRGNFPDRFSGHQFPNYSSELNVNALLLGDSALYLCASSLAVLAFTDTQYFGPGTRLTVL.

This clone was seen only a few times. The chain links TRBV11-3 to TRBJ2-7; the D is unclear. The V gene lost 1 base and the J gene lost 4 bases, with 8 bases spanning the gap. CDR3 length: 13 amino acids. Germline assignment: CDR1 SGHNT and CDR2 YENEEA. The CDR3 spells CASSLAPTYEQYF. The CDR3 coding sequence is TGTGCCAGCAGCTTAGCTCCCACTTACGAGCAGTACTTC.

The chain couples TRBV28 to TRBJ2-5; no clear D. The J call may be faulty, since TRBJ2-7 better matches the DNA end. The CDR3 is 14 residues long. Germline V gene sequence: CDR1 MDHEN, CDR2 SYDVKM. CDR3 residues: CASSPLAESYEQYF. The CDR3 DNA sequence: TGTGCCAGCAGCCCCCTGGCGGAGTCCTACGAGCAGTACTTC.

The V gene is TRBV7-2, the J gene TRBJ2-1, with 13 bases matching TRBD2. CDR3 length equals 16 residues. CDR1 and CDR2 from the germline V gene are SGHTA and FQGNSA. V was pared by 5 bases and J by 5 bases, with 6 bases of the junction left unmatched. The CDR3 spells CASSLRLAGGNNEQFF. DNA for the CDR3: TGTGCCAGCAGCCTACGACTAGCGGGAGGAAACAATGAGCAGTTCTTC.

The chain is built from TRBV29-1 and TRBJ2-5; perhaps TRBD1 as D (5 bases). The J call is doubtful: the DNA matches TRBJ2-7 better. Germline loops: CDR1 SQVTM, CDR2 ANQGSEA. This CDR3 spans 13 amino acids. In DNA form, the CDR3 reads TGCAGCGTTGTGGTCAGGGCCGGCTACGAGCAGTACTTC. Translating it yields CSVVVRAGYEQYF.

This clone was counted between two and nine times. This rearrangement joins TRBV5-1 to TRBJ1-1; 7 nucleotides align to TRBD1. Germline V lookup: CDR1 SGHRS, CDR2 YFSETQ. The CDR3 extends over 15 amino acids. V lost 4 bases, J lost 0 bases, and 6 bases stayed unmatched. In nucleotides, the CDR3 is TGCGCCAGCAGCATAGGGACAGCCCTGAACACTGAAGCTTTCTTT. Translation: CASSIGTALNTEAFF. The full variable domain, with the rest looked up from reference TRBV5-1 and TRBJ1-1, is KAGVTQTPRYLIKTRGQQVTLSCSPISGHRSVSWYQQTPGQGLQFLFEYFSETQRNKGNFPGRFSGRQFSNSRSEMNVSTLELGDSALYLCASSIGTALNTEAFFGQGTRLTVV.

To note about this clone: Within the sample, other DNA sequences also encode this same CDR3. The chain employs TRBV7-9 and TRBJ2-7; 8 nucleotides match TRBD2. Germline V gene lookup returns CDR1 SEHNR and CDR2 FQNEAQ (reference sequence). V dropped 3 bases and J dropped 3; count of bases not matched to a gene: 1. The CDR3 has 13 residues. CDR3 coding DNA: TGTGCCAGCAGCTTGAGCGGGGGCTACGAGCAGTACTTC. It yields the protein CASSLSGGYEQYF.

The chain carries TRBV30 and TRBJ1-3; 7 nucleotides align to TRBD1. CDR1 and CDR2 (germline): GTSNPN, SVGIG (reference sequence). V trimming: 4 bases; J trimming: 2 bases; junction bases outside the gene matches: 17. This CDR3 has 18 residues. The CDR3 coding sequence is TGTGCCTGGAACTACAGGGGTGGAAGAACAAGTCCTGGAAACACCATATATTTT. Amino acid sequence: CAWNYRGGRTSPGNTIYF.

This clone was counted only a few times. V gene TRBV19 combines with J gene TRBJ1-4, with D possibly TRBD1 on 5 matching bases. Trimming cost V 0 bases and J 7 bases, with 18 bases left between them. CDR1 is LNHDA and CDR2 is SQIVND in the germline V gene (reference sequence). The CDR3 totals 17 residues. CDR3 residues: CASSIDRPDPGGEKLFF. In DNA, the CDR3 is TGTGCCAGTAGTATAGATCGACCGGATCCGGGGGGTGAAAAACTGTTTTTT. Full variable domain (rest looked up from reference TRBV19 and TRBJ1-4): DGGITQSPKYLFRKEGQNVTLSCEQNLNHDAMYWYRQDPGQGLRLIYYSQIVNDFQKGDIAEGYSVSREKKESFPLTVTSAQKNPTAFYLCASSIDRPDPGGEKLFFGSGTQLSVL.

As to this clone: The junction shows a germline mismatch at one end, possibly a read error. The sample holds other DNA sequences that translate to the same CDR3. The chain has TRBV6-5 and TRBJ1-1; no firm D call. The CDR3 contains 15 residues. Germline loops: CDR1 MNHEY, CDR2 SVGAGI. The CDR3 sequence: CASSYQLRLYTEAFF. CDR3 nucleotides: TGTGCCAGCAGTTACCAGCTCAGACTTTACACTGAGGCTTTCTTT.

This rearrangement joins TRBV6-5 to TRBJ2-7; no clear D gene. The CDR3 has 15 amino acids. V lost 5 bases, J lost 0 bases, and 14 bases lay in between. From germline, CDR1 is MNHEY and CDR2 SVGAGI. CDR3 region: CASSPTPDISYEQYF. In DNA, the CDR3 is TGTGCCAGCAGTCCCACTCCCGATATCTCCTACGAGCAGTACTTC.

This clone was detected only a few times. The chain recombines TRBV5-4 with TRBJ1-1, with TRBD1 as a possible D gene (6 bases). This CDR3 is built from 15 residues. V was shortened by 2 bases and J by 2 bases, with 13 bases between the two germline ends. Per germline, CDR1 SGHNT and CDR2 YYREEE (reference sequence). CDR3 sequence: CASSFMRTVNTEAFF. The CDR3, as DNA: TGTGCCAGCAGCTTCATGCGGACAGTTAACACTGAAGCTTTCTTT.

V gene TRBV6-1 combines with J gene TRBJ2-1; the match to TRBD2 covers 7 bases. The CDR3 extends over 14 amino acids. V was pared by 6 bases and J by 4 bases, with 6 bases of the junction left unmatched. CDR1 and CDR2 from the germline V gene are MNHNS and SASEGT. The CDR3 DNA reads TGTGCCAGCAGAGAGCGGGGAGAGTACAATGAGCAGTTCTTC. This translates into CASRERGEYNEQFF.

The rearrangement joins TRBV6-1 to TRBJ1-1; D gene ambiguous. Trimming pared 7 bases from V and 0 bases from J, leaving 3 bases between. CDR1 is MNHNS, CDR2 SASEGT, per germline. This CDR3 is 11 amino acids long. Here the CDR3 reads CASNMNTEAFF. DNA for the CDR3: TGTGCCAGCAACATGAACACTGAAGCTTTCTTT.

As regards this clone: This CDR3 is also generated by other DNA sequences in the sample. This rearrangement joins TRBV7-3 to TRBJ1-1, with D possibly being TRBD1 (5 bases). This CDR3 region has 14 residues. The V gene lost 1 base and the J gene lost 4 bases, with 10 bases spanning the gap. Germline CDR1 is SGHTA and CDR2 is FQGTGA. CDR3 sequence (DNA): TGTGCCAGCAGCTTAAGGGGCGGTGGCACTGAAGCTTTCTTT. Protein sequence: CASSLRGGGTEAFF.

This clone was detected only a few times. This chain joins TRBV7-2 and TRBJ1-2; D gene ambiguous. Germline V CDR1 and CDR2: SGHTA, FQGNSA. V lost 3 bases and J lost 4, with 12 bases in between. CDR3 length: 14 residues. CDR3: CASSFHGEAYGYTF. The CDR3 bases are TGTGCCAGCAGCTTTCATGGGGAGGCCTATGGCTACACCTTC.

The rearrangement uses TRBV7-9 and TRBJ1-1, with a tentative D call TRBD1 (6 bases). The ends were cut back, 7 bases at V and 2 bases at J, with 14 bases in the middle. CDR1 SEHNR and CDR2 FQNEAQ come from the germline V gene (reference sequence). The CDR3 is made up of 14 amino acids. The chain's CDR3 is CASTEWGPNTEAFF. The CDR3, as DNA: TGTGCCAGCACCGAGTGGGGGCCTAACACTGAAGCTTTCTTT.

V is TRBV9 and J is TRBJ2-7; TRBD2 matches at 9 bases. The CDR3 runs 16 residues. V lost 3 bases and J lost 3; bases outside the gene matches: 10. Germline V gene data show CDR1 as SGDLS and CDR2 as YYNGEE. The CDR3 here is CASSAEGGRAVYEQYF. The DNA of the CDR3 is TGTGCCAGCAGCGCTGAGGGCGGGAGGGCTGTCTACGAGCAGTACTTC.

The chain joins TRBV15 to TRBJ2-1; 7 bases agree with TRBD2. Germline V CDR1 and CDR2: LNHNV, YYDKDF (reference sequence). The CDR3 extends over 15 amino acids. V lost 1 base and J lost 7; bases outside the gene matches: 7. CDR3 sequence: CATSRGGWGGNEQFF. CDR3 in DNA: TGTGCCACCAGCAGAGGGGGGTGGGGGGGAAATGAGCAGTTCTTC.

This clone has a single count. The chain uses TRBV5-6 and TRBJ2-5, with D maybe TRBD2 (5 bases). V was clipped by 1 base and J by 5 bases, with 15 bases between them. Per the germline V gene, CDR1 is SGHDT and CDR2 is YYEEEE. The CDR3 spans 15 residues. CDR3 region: CASSLSDSTWETQYF. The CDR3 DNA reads TGTGCCAGCAGCTTGTCGGACTCAACGTGGGAGACCCAGTACTTC.

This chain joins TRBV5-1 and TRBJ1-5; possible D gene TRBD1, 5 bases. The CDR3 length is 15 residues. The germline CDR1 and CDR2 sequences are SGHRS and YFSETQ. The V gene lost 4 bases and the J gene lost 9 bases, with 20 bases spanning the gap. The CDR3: CASSLGGGSPSPQHF. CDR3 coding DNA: TGCGCCAGCAGCCTGGGGGGGGGATCTCCTTCGCCCCAGCATTTT.

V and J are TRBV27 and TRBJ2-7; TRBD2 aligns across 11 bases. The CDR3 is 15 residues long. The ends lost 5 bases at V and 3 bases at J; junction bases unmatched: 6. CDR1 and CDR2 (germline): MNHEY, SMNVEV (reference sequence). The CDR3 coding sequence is TGTGCCAGCAGTCCTCGACTAGCGGGGTTCTACGAGCAGTACTTC. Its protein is CASSPRLAGFYEQYF.

CDR3 nucleotide sequence: TGTGCCAGCAGGGTAGCGGGAGGGCAGGAGACCCAGTACTTC. As protein: CASRVAGGQETQYF. The chain employs TRBV7-2 and TRBJ2-5, with 11 nucleotides matching TRBD2. Germline-derived CDR1 and CDR2 are SGHTA and FQGNSA. The ends lost 6 bases at V and 5 bases at J; junction bases unmatched: 5. There are 14 residues in the CDR3.